This T cell receptor beta chain was sequenced for a study of identical twins. Findings of the study overall: Out-of-frame alpha sequences shared by twins were enriched for low generation probability.

The table lists this clonotype with a few counts. The target antigen is unknown. TCRdb re-analysed the 5' RACE reads in MiXCR, keeping a single row per CDR3 protein. The sample has about 890,000 distinct CDR3 sequences; roughly an eighth are singletons. Germline-derived CDR1 and CDR2 are DFQATT and SNEGSKA (reference sequence). The CDR3 totals 14 residues. Germline trimming cut 3 bases from V and 6 bases from J; bases unmatched to any gene: 2. This sample was also put to use in a study of yellow fever vaccine responses in identical twins.

This chain uses TRBV20-1 with TRBJ2-3; 14 bases fit TRBD2. The receptor was isolated from a woman under 30 in good health. What was sequenced was PBMCs. CDR3 amino acids: CSARGLAGADTQYF. CDR3 DNA: TGCAGTGCTAGGGGACTAGCGGGGGCGGATACGCAGTATTTT.